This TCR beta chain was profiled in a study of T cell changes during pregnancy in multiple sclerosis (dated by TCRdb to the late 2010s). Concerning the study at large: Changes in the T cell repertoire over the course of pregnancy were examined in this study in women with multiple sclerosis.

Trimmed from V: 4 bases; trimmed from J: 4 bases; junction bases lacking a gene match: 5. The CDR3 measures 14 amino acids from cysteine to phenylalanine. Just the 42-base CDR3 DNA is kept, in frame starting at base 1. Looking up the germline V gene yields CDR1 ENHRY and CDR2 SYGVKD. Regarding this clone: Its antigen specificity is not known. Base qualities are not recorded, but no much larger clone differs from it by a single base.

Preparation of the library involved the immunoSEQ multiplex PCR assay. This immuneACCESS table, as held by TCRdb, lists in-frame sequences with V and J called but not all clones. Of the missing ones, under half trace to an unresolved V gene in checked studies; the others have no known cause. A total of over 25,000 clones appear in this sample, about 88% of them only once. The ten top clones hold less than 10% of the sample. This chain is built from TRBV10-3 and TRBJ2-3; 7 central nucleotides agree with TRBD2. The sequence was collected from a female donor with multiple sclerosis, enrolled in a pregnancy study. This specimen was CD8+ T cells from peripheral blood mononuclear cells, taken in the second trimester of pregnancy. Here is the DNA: TGTGCCATCAGTGCCACTGGACTAGCAGATACGCAGTATTTT. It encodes CAISATGLADTQYF.